This T cell receptor (beta chain) derives from a study of T-cell reconstitution after alpha-beta-depleted transplantation in children. This clonotype has a handful of counts. Its antigen is not known. Findings and caveats of the study: After transplant, high TCRbeta diversity at day 60 in some patients arose from surviving recipient T cells and thymic progenitors. It was newly produced T cells that mostly accounted for T-cell counts and diversity one year after transplant. Several hundred expanded graft clones reportedly were the source of alpha-beta T cells about two months after transplant.

Germline V CDR1 and CDR2: SGHTA, FQGNSA. With V trimmed by 2 bases and J by 4 bases, 7 bases remained unmatched. The CDR3 spans 15 residues. This sample's TCRbeta library carried unique molecular identifier barcodes. TCRdb processed the PCR reads anew with MiXCR; each CDR3 protein has one entry. Here the sample spans 300,000 to 350,000 distinct CDR3 sequences, roughly 16% being singletons. V and J are TRBV7-2 and TRBJ2-5, with 7 bases identical to TRBD2. This TCR was sampled from a male patient under 10 years old who had a stem cell transplant for acute lymphoblastic leukemia, so the T cells may come from the graft donor. The sample consisted of PBMCs, mostly from graft donor cells, taken 360 days after TCRalphabeta/CD19-depleted stem cell transplant. Written as DNA, the CDR3 is TGTGCCAGCAGCTTAACGGCGGGAGAAGGAGAGACCCAGTACTTC. Translated: CASSLTAGEGETQYF.